This TCR beta chain was sequenced during a study of CD8 T cells in Susac syndrome. With 5 bases clipped from V and 3 bases from J, the junction kept 6 bases outside the gene matches. The germline gives CDR1 LNHDA, CDR2 SQIVND (reference sequence). The CDR3 runs to 15 residues. RNA in amounts of roughly 0.5 to 1 ug was reverse transcribed with random hexamers. Multiplex PCR with immunoSEQ amplified the TCR beta CDR3 across 54 Vbeta and 13 Jbeta. TCRdb called the immunoSEQ multiplex PCR reads again in MiXCR, with one record for every CDR3 protein. The table has about 290,000 distinct CDR3 sequences, approximately 85% seen once. The multiple sclerosis controls, all treatment-naive patients, had relapsing-remitting disease that was stable or active. TEMRA cells were FACS-enriched and CD8+ and CD4+ T cells negatively isolated.

The clonotype originates from a human donor with multiple sclerosis. Material for sequencing was CD8+ T cells from PBMCs. The chain carries TRBV19 and TRBJ1-4; 7 nucleotides line up with TRBD1. The chain's CDR3 is CASSPRTGPNEKLFF. For the CDR3, the DNA is TGTGCCAGTAGTCCTCGGACAGGACCTAATGAAAAACTGTTTTTT.